The next 30 T cell receptor beta chains were all read from a single sample in a study of OX40 agonist ivuxolimab in advanced cancers. Measured with immunoSEQ multiplex PCR; TCRdb has only the in-frame clones, and not every one. The sample lists about 52,000 clones, 90% to 95% occurring once. The starting material was CD4+ or CD8+ T cells sorted from blood, obtained in a trial of the OX40 agonist ivuxolimab. The source of these receptors is an adult with an advanced solid tumor such as melanoma, head and neck, liver or kidney cancer.

The rearrangement uses TRBV27 and TRBJ2-3; perhaps D is TRBD1 or TRBD2 (6 bases each). The germline V gene encodes CDR1 MNHEY and CDR2 SMNVEV (reference sequence). The CDR3 totals 16 residues. V was clipped by 6 bases and J by 4 bases, with 20 bases between them. The CDR3 region is CASRRGGRGVADTQYF. CDR3 coding DNA: TGTGCCAGCAGGCGGGGTGGCAGGGGTGTAGCAGATACGCAGTATTTT.

This clone came up a few times. The V gene is TRBV27, the J gene TRBJ2-5; D gene uncertain. The length of the CDR3 is 16 residues. Trimming pared 3 bases from V and 5 bases from J, leaving 19 bases between. CDR1 and CDR2 (germline): MNHEY, SMNVEV (reference sequence). The CDR3 nucleotides are TGTGCCAGCAGTTTCCCTCCAGAGGCCCCATTGGAGACCCAGTACTTC. It codes for CASSFPPEAPLETQYF.

J is TRBJ2-5 and V is TRBV7-3; TRBD1 matches at 7 bases. This CDR3 comprises 13 residues. Unmatched junction bases numbered 2, after V lost 5 bases and J lost 2 bases. CDR1 and CDR2 from the germline V gene are SGHTA and FQGTGA. CDR3 protein: CASSPTGQETQYF. CDR3 in DNA: TGTGCCAGCAGCCCGACAGGGCAAGAGACCCAGTACTTC.

V usage is TRBV28 and J usage is TRBJ2-7; 8 bases agree with TRBD2. Germline CDR1 is MDHEN and CDR2 is SYDVKM. The CDR3 sequence is 15 residues long. The trim removed 6 bases at V and 2 bases at J, leaving 9 bases unmatched. The CDR3 region has the DNA TGTGCCAGCAGGGATGTAGCGGGGAGCACCTACGAGCAGTACTTC. Its protein is CASRDVAGSTYEQYF.

This chain connects TRBV27 to TRBJ1-1, with a tentative D call TRBD1 (5 bases). Germline values: CDR1 MNHEY, CDR2 SMNVEV (reference sequence). This CDR3 region has 15 residues. V was cut by 0 bases and J by 7 bases, with 15 bases left in between. Here the CDR3 DNA reads TGTGCCAGCAGTTTATCACGGGGGTGGATGAGTGAAGCTTTCTTT. This translates into CASSLSRGWMSEAFF.

The CDR3 nucleotides are TGTGCCAGCAGCTCATCAGGGGGGTCCGATACGCAGTATTTT. This sequence encodes CASSSSGGSDTQYF. The chain uses TRBV11-2 and TRBJ2-3, with D perhaps TRBD1 (7 bases). The CDR3 spans 14 residues. The germline V and J ends were trimmed by 4 bases and 6 bases, with 14 bases remaining between them. CDR1 SGHAT and CDR2 FQNNGV come from the germline V gene.

The chain joins TRBV7-9 to TRBJ2-7; D remains unclear. CDR3 size: 14 residues. Germline CDR1 reads SEHNR; CDR2 reads FQNEAQ (reference sequence). V dropped 1 base and J dropped 5 bases, with 12 bases sitting between them. DNA for the CDR3: TGTGCCAGCAGCTTAGGTAACAGATTTCACGAGCAGTACTTC. This encodes CASSLGNRFHEQYF.

V and J are TRBV7-2 and TRBJ2-3, with 14 bases fitting TRBD2. J lost 7 bases, V lost 5 bases, and 17 bases had no gene match. This CDR3 is 19 amino acids long. CDR1 SGHTA and CDR2 FQGNSA come from the germline V gene. In DNA form, the CDR3 reads TGTGCCAGCAGCCTCGCTCCCCGACTAGCGGGAGGGCTAACGAATACGCAGTATTTT. It specifies CASSLAPRLAGGLTNTQYF.

The chain links TRBV4-3 to TRBJ2-7; D call uncertain. The CDR3 is made up of 15 amino acids. Deletions cut 5 bases from V and 1 base from J, with 15 bases between. Per the germline V gene, CDR1 is LGHNA and CDR2 is YSLEER. The CDR3 loop is CASSNFPGPSYEQYF. For the CDR3, the DNA is TGCGCCAGCAGCAACTTCCCCGGTCCTTCCTACGAGCAGTACTTC.

This chain joins TRBV11-1 and TRBJ2-1; a possible D gene is TRBD2 (5 bases). Germline CDR1 is SGHAT and CDR2 is FQDESV (reference sequence). Trimming cost V 3 bases and J 3 bases, with 12 bases left between them. The CDR3 length is 15 residues. CDR3 amino acids: CASSFVLVHYNEQFF. The CDR3 region has the DNA TGTGCCAGCAGCTTTGTACTAGTTCACTACAATGAGCAGTTCTTC.

The chain couples TRBV7-6 to TRBJ2-7; maybe TRBD1 (7 bases). Trimming removed 5 bases from V and 0 bases from J, with 17 bases in between. The CDR3 is 16 residues long. Germline values: CDR1 SGHVS, CDR2 FNYEAQ. The CDR3 nucleotides read TGTGCCAGCAGCCGGCCCAGGGGGGATAGCTCCTACGAGCAGTACTTC. It translates to CASSRPRGDSSYEQYF.

V and J are TRBV6-1 and TRBJ2-3; 9 bases are shared with TRBD2. Germline values: CDR1 MNHNS, CDR2 SASEGT. The V gene end was trimmed by 3 bases and the J gene end by 1 base; junction bases not matched to a gene: 5. This CDR3 contains 16 residues. The CDR3 coding sequence is TGTGCCAGCAGTGAGACTAGCGGAGGAGGCACAGATACGCAGTATTTT. This gives the protein CASSETSGGGTDTQYF.

The chain couples TRBV9 to TRBJ2-1; D unresolved. CDR1 and CDR2 from the germline V gene are SGDLS and YYNGEE. The CDR3 is 13 residues long. Deletions cut 4 bases from V and 4 bases from J, with 9 bases between. CDR3 loop: CASSPRPYNEQFF. The CDR3 DNA follows: TGTGCCAGCAGCCCCCGACCGTACAATGAGCAGTTCTTC.

The chain has TRBV11-2 and TRBJ1-5; D might be TRBD1 (5 bases). Trimming pared 1 base from V and 3 bases from J, leaving 10 bases between. Germline CDR1 reads SGHAT; CDR2 reads FQNNGV. There are 15 residues in the CDR3. The DNA for the CDR3 is TGTGCCAGCAGCTTAGGGCGGGGGGACAATCAGCCCCAGCATTTT. It codes for CASSLGRGDNQPQHF. The full variable domain, rest sourced from reference TRBV11-2 and TRBJ1-5, is EAGVAQSPRYKIIEKRQSVAFWCNPISGHATLYWYQQILGQGPKLLIQFQNNGVVDDSQLPKDRFSAERLKGVDSTLKIQPAKLEDSAVYLCASSLGRGDNQPQHFGDGTRLSIL.

V usage is TRBV18 and J usage is TRBJ1-2; D is uncertain. Between the trimmed V and J ends, which lost 3 bases and 3 bases, there was a span of 8 bases. The CDR3 totals 13 residues. Germline V gene sequence: CDR1 KGHSH, CDR2 LQKENI. The CDR3 loop reads CASSPRADYGYTF. The CDR3 DNA sequence: TGTGCCAGCTCACCCCGGGCGGACTATGGCTACACCTTC. The entire variable domain, with the rest obtained from reference TRBV18 and TRBJ1-2, is as follows: NAGVMQNPRHLVRRRGQEARLRCSPMKGHSHVYWYRQLPEEGLKFMVYLQKENIIDESGMPKERFSAEFPKEGPSILRIQQVVRGDSAAYFCASSPRADYGYTFGSGTRLTVV.

The chain uses TRBV5-1 and TRBJ2-4; D remains ambiguous. V was trimmed by 1 base and J by 0 bases, leaving 5 bases between them. The CDR3 runs 14 residues. CDR1 and CDR2 (germline): SGHRS, YFSETQ. DNA of the CDR3: TGCGCCAGCAGCTTGTCTGGAGCCAAAAACATTCAGTACTTC. It specifies CASSLSGAKNIQYF.

This chain links TRBV19 with TRBJ1-1; 8 nucleotides agree with TRBD1. CDR3 length: 16 residues. V shed 7 bases and J 0 bases; nucleotides not matched to a gene: 10. CDR1 is LNHDA, CDR2 SQIVND, per germline (reference sequence). The CDR3 DNA follows: TGTGCCAGTAAAATGGGACAGGACTCCATGAACACTGAAGCTTTCTTT. Translating gives CASKMGQDSMNTEAFF.

The genes are TRBV27 and TRBJ2-3, with a tentative D call TRBD2 (5 bases). Germline V CDR1 and CDR2: MNHEY, SMNVEV (reference sequence). Trimming took off 5 bases at V and 1 base at J, with 10 bases between the two ends. The CDR3 runs to 14 residues. This CDR3 is CASSLWGGTDTQYF. The CDR3 region has the DNA TGTGCCAGCAGTCTCTGGGGAGGCACAGATACGCAGTATTTT.

The V gene is TRBV14, the J gene TRBJ1-2, with 7 bases that match TRBD1. The CDR3 extends over 14 amino acids. Germline V gene lookup returns CDR1 SGHDN and CDR2 FVKESK. V shed 0 bases, J shed 14 bases, and the junction held 12 bases outside the gene matches. In DNA, the CDR3 is TGTGCCAGCAGCCAAGACCAATTCAGGGGGGAGAGTACCTTC. It translates to CASSQDQFRGESTF.

This clone occurred once. V usage is TRBV7-6 and J usage is TRBJ2-2, with D uncertain. V lost 2 bases and J 6 bases, leaving 4 bases between the germline ends. The CDR3 sequence is 12 residues long. Per the germline V gene, CDR1 is SGHVS and CDR2 is FNYEAQ. CDR3 loop: CASSLKAGELFF. The CDR3 DNA reads as TGTGCCAGCAGCTTAAAGGCCGGGGAGCTGTTTTTT.

This clone has a single count. The V gene is TRBV21-1, the J gene TRBJ2-7. TRBV21-1 is noted as a pseudogene. This CDR3 region has 14 residues. DNA for the CDR3: TGTGCCAGCAGCAAGGGTGGGACCTCCTACGAGCAGTACTTC. Translating it yields CASSKGGTSYEQYF.

The chain joins TRBV29-1 to TRBJ2-1, with TRBD2 identical over 11 bases. CDR3 length: 15 residues. The V gene's germline CDR1 is SQVTM and CDR2 ANQGSEA. Trimming removed 2 bases from V and 8 bases from J; junction bases left unmatched: 8. CDR3 in amino acids: CSVEFTSGSMYEQFF. The CDR3, as DNA: TGCAGCGTTGAATTCACTAGCGGGAGTATGTATGAGCAGTTCTTC.

The rearrangement links TRBV10-3 to TRBJ1-5, with D unresolved. The CDR3 covers 17 residues. Germline assignment: CDR1 ENHRY and CDR2 SYGVKD. With 9 bases removed from V and 2 bases from J, the gap between germline ends came to 23 bases. The CDR3 nucleotides read TGTGCCATATCCAGTATGCTACTTGACGGGGGCAATCAGCCCCAGCATTTT. This translates into CAISSMLLDGGNQPQHF.

V is TRBV6-6 and J is TRBJ1-1; no firm D call. The V end was cut by 6 bases, the J end by 11 bases, with 16 bases between. This CDR3 has 12 residues. The germline V gene encodes CDR1 MNHNY and CDR2 SVGAGI (reference sequence). DNA for the CDR3: TGTGCCAGCAGCCAAACGGGCCCTTGGGCTTTCTTT. It codes for CASSQTGPWAFF.

The chain uses TRBV13 and TRBJ2-7; TRBD1 matches at 9 bases. Germline CDR1 and CDR2: PRHDT and FYEKMQ (reference sequence). V lost 1 base to trimming and J lost 1 base; unmatched junction nucleotides: 2. This CDR3 is built from 15 residues. CDR3 in amino acids: CASSLAGTGSYEQYF. As DNA, the CDR3 is TGTGCCAGCAGCTTAGCTGGGACAGGGTCCTACGAGCAGTACTTC. Looking up the rest from reference TRBV13 and TRBJ2-7 gives the full variable domain: AAGVIQSPRHLIKEKRETATLKCYPIPRHDTVYWYQQGPGQDPQFLISFYEKMQSDKGSIPDRFSAQQFSDYHSELNMSSLELGDSALYFCASSLAGTGSYEQYFGPGTRLTVT.

This clone came up once. V gene TRBV5-1 combines with J gene TRBJ2-7, with D uncertain. The germline gives CDR1 SGHRS, CDR2 YFSETQ. Trimming left V 7 bases short and J 7 bases short, with 15 bases between. The CDR3 loop spans 12 amino acids. The CDR3 sequence: CASASSSSEQYF. CDR3 nucleotide sequence: TGCGCCAGCGCTTCCTCGTCGTCGGAGCAGTACTTC.

The chain employs TRBV25-1 and TRBJ2-7, with 10 positions matching TRBD1. Germline trimming cut 6 bases from V and 6 bases from J; bases unmatched to any gene: 11. The germline V gene encodes CDR1 MGHDK and CDR2 SYGVNS. The CDR3 covers 15 residues. This CDR3 reads CASSFYSGQGGEQYF. The CDR3, as DNA: TGTGCCAGCAGCTTCTACTCTGGACAGGGGGGCGAGCAGTACTTC.

This rearrangement joins TRBV7-9 to TRBJ2-7; a possible D gene is TRBD1 (5 bases). This CDR3 comprises 12 residues. Per the germline V gene, CDR1 is SEHNR and CDR2 is FQNEAQ (reference sequence). Between the trimmed V and J ends, which lost 8 bases and 4 bases, there was a span of 12 bases. In nucleotides, the CDR3 is TGTGCCAGCCATGGGGCAGGGTACGAGCAGTACTTC. This sequence encodes CASHGAGYEQYF.

V and J are TRBV28 and TRBJ2-1; no reliable D call. The V gene lost 1 base and the J gene lost 6 bases, with 13 bases spanning the gap. Germline loops: CDR1 MDHEN, CDR2 SYDVKM. The CDR3 is 15 residues long. CDR3 DNA: TGTGCCAGCAGTTTATCCGAGTTGGTGGGCAATGAGCAGTTCTTC. It translates to CASSLSELVGNEQFF.

The chain joins TRBV2 to TRBJ2-6; no clear D. This CDR3 has 12 residues. Trimming removed 11 bases from V and 5 bases from J, with 10 bases in between. Germline V gene sequence: CDR1 SNHLY, CDR2 FYNNEI. The CDR3: CAGTERANVLTF. CDR3 in DNA: TGTGCCGGCACAGAGAGGGCCAACGTCCTGACTTTC.